This passage covers 5 T cell receptor beta chains from one sample sequenced in a study of blood T cell repertoires in COVID-19. Sequenced by immunoSEQ multiplex PCR; TCRdb stores in-frame clones only, minus some. The profile shows 90,000 to 100,000 clones, around 82% of them singletons. Material: peripheral blood. These receptors were collected from a man aged 65 to 79 with active or convalescent COVID-19.

V gene TRBV7-9 combines with J gene TRBJ1-6; D is possibly TRBD1 (6 bases). With 7 bases removed from V and 1 base from J, the gap between germline ends came to 8 bases. CDR3 size: 14 residues. In germline, CDR1 is SEHNR, CDR2 FQNEAQ (reference sequence). This CDR3 is CASTDRSYNSPLHF. The CDR3 region has the DNA TGTGCCAGCACCGACAGGTCCTATAATTCACCCCTCCACTTT.

This chain links TRBV19 with TRBJ1-2; no clear D. This CDR3 is 13 amino acids long. The V end was cut by 4 bases, the J end by 4 bases, with 10 bases between. The germline V gene has CDR1 LNHDA and CDR2 SQIVND (reference sequence). Written as DNA, the CDR3 is TGTGCCAGTAGTAGCGGGGTTACCTATGGCTACACCTTC. It is translated as CASSSGVTYGYTF.

The V and J genes are TRBV10-2 and TRBJ1-3; TRBD1 might be the D (6 bases). Trimming left V 7 bases short and J 4 bases short, with 20 bases between. Looked up from germline, CDR1 is WSHSY and CDR2 is SAAADI. The CDR3 consists of 16 residues. CDR3 in DNA: TGCGCCAGCATCTATAAGACAGGACACGGGGGAAACACCATATATTTT. Translated: CASIYKTGHGGNTIYF.

V and J are TRBV11-3 and TRBJ2-7; 7 nucleotides line up with TRBD1. This CDR3 spans 16 amino acids. Trimming removed 8 bases from V and 3 bases from J; junction bases left unmatched: 16. The germline CDR1 and CDR2 sequences are SGHNT and YENEEA. CDR3 DNA: TGTGCCAGCGCCTCCTCCCGGGACAGCAGAGTCTACGAGCAGTACTTC. This sequence encodes CASASSRDSRVYEQYF. The variable domain in full, completed from reference TRBV11-3 and TRBJ2-7, reads EAGVVQSPRYKIIEKKQPVAFWCNPISGHNTLYWYLQNLGQGPELLIRYENEEAVDDSQLPKDRFSAERLKGVDSTLKIQPAELGDSAVYLCASASSRDSRVYEQYFGPGTRLTVT.

This clone was seen a single time. The chain has TRBV6-2 or TRBV6-3 and TRBJ1-5; possible D gene TRBD1, 5 bases. Germline V gene data show CDR1 as MNHEY and CDR2 as SVGEGT. This CDR3 contains 17 residues. Trimming left V 6 bases short and J 7 bases short, with 25 bases between. The CDR3 region has the DNA TGTGCCAGCAGCAAAATGTCTCGGACACTGTTTCACCAGCCCCAGCATTTT. Its protein is CASSKMSRTLFHQPQHF.